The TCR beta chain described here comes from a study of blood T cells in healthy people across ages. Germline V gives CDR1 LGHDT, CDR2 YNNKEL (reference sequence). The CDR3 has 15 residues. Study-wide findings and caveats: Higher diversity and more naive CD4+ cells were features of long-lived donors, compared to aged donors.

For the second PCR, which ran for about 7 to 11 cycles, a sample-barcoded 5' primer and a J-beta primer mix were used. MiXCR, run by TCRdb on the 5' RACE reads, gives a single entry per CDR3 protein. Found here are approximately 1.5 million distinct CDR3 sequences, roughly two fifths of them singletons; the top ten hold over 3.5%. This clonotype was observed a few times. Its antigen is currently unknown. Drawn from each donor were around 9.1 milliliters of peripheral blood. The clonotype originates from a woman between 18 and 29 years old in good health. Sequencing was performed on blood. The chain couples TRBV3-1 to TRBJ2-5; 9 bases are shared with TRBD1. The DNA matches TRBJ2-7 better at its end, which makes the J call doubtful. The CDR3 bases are TGTGCCAGCAGCCAAGGCATGGACAGGGGCTACGAGCAGTACTTC. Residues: CASSQGMDRGYEQYF.